This T cell receptor (beta chain) was sequenced for a study of T cell responses to AZD1222 COVID-19 vaccine. J lost 0 bases, V lost 8 bases, and 10 bases had no gene match. Germline loops: CDR1 KGHSH, CDR2 LQKENI. The CDR3 spans 16 residues. Of note for this clone: What it binds is not known.

Study observations and caveats: Donors, mostly white British, included more females; clonal diversity was possibly underestimated. Among vaccine-associated CD4 TCRs, coverage spanned spike, with dominance at 160-218 and 743-854. It was only after the peak T cell response that any repertoires were sampled.

Clones were read by immunoSEQ multiplex PCR, and TCRdb kept only the in-frame ones, dropping some. The sample includes 60,000 to 100,000 clones, about 90% of them seen just once. This chain joins TRBV18 and TRBJ2-4, with 7 bases lining up with TRBD1. The origin of this receptor is an adult in good health. The specimen was peripheral blood, collected on day 0 of AZD1222 vaccination. As DNA, the CDR3 is TGTGCCAGCGGGGACAGTGCCTTACTAGCCAAAAACATTCAGTACTTC. Its protein product is CASGDSALLAKNIQYF. The full variable domain, with the rest looked up from reference TRBV18 and TRBJ2-4, is NAGVMQNPRHLVRRRGQEARLRCSPMKGHSHVYWYRQLPEEGLKFMVYLQKENIIDESGMPKERFSAEFPKEGPSILRIQQVVRGDSAAYFCASGDSALLAKNIQYFGAGTRLSVL.